The present T cell receptor beta chain was sequenced within a study of T cells in Graves' hyperthyroidism and ophthalmopathy. At the level of the study: Specimen type is peripheral blood, collected at initial diagnosis prior to any treatment.

TCR beta CDR3 regions were amplified from RNA transcripts. HTBI primers were used for first-round RT-PCR of the TCR CDR3. Each CDR3 protein is one row after TCRdb ran MiXCR on the multiplex PCR reads. The sample yields roughly 380,000 distinct CDR3 sequences, approximately 15% seen once. A few counts support this clonotype. Its target is unknown. This CDR3 is 13 amino acids long. Germline-derived CDR1 and CDR2 are MGHRA and YSYEKL. Trimming removed 4 bases from V and 8 bases from J, with 14 bases in between. Patients with uncontrolled infections, other autoimmune diseases, pregnancy or lactation were excluded. Diagnoses rested on clinical symptoms, serum thyroxine and TRAb, thyroid ultrasound and orbital computed tomography. Whole-study results and caveats: Blood also contained most expanded thyroid clonotypes above 0.001.

The sample consisted of blood. This chain joins TRBV4-1 and TRBJ1-2; D gene ambiguous. The TCR sequence derives from a woman aged 60-75 years with Graves' hyperthyroidism. The CDR3 loop is CASSPIWGGGYTF. The CDR3 nucleotides are TGCGCCAGCAGCCCTATCTGGGGTGGAGGCTACACCTTC.